The 3 T cell receptor beta chains reported below all come from one sample, sequenced in a study of blood T cell repertoires in COVID-19 (dated by TCRdb to the early 2020s). The method behind the library was the immunoSEQ multiplex PCR assay. TCRdb obtained this table from immuneACCESS and retained in-frame rearrangements with V and J assigned. These tables miss some clones; where compared with another copy, unresolved V genes account for less than half of the shortfall, and the remainder is unexplained. Counted in this sample were a few hundred thousand clones; around 92% of them appeared once. The leading ten clones occupy approximately 2% of the sample. The material sequenced was PBMCs or T cells enriched from blood (not recorded which). These receptors all come from a woman aged 55-69 years who had recovered from COVID-19.

This chain connects TRBV6-5 to TRBJ1-5; 7 positions agree with TRBD1. The germline CDR1 and CDR2 sequences are MNHEY and SVGAGI. The V gene end was trimmed by 6 bases and the J gene end by 3 bases; junction bases not matched to a gene: 8. CDR3 length: 15 residues. CDR3 coding DNA: TGTGCCAGCAGACTTGGGACAGAACACAATCAGCCCCAGCATTTT. Protein: CASRLGTEHNQPQHF.

This rearrangement joins TRBV5-6 to TRBJ1-1; 7 bases line up with TRBD1. Germline CDR1 reads SGHDT; CDR2 reads YYEEEE. The CDR3 is 15 residues long. With V trimmed by 4 bases and J by 4 bases, 10 bases remained unmatched. The CDR3 coding sequence is TGTGCCAGCAGCCGCCCACAGGGGTGGGGCACTGAAGCTTTCTTT. Its protein product is CASSRPQGWGTEAFF. The entire variable domain, with the rest obtained from reference TRBV5-6 and TRBJ1-1, is as follows: DAGVTQSPTHLIKTRGQQVTLRCSPKSGHDTVSWYQQALGQGPQFIFQYYEEEERQRGNFPDRFSGHQFPNYSSELNVNALLLGDSALYLCASSRPQGWGTEAFFGQGTRLTVV.

The rearrangement joins TRBV5-1 to TRBJ1-1; perhaps TRBD1 as D (6 bases). The CDR3 spans 15 residues. Germline V gene sequence: CDR1 SGHRS, CDR2 YFSETQ. V was clipped by 4 bases and J by 1 base, with 14 bases between them. The chain's CDR3 is CASSQGTGKNTEAFF. The CDR3 DNA sequence: TGCGCCAGCAGCCAGGGGACGGGCAAGAACACTGAAGCTTTCTTT. The whole variable domain, remainder taken from reference TRBV5-1 and TRBJ1-1, is KAGVTQTPRYLIKTRGQQVTLSCSPISGHRSVSWYQQTPGQGLQFLFEYFSETQRNKGNFPGRFSGRQFSNSRSEMNVSTLELGDSALYLCASSQGTGKNTEAFFGQGTRLTVV.